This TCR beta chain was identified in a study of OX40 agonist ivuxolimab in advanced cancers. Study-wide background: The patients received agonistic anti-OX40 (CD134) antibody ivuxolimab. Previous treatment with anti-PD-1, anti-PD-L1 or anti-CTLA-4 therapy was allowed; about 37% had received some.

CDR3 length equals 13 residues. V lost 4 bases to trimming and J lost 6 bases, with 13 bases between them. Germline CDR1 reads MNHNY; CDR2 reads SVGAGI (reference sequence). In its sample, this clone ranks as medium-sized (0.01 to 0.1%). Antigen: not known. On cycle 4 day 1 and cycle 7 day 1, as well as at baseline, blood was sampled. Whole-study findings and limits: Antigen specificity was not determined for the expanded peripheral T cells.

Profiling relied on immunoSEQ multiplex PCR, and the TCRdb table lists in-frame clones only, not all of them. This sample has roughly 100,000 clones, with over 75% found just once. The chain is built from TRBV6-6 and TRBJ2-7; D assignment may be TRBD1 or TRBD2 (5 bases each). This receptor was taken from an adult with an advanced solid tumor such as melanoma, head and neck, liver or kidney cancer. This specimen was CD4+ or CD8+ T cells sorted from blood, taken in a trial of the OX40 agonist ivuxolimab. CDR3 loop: CASSSTNGGEQYF. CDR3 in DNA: TGTGCCAGCAGTTCCACCAATGGGGGCGAGCAGTACTTC.